The 26 T cell receptor beta chains reported below all come from one sample, sequenced in a study of human T cells and chemical hapten exposure. Via MiXCR, TCRdb re-called the RACE reads, giving one row per CDR3 protein. This sample yields approximately 370,000 distinct CDR3 sequences, of which about 5% are seen a single time; approximately 8.2% belongs to the top ten. As to time point: pre-sensitization, week 0. Treatment specified: therapeutic diphenylcyclopropenone sensitization with weekly scalp DPC. This specimen consisted of whole blood, obtained in connection with sensitization to the hapten diphenylcyclopropenone (DPC). These receptors all stem from a woman under 30 with alopecia areata. Some clones in this sample may be carry-over from other donors' samples.

This clonotype was observed many times. The chain joins TRBV10-3 to TRBJ2-7; D gene ambiguous. Germline lookup yields CDR1 ENHRY and CDR2 SYGVKD. The V and J ends lost 5 bases and 0 bases respectively, with 11 bases between them. There are 14 residues in the CDR3. DNA of the CDR3: TGTGCCATCAGTAATACAGTTACCTCCTACGAGCAGTACTTC. This codes for CAISNTVTSYEQYF.

The chain has TRBV29-1 and TRBJ1-2; a possible D gene is TRBD1 (5 bases). This CDR3 spans 12 amino acids. With 3 bases removed from V and 5 bases from J, the gap between germline ends came to 10 bases. Per germline, CDR1 SQVTM and CDR2 ANQGSEA. The CDR3: CSVEGRAYGYTF. The CDR3 DNA is TGCAGCGTTGAGGGCAGGGCATATGGCTACACCTTC.

V is TRBV20-1 and J is TRBJ2-7; 7 bases line up with TRBD1. The CDR3 sequence is 14 residues long. With 0 bases clipped from V and 2 bases from J, the junction kept 4 bases outside the gene matches. From germline, CDR1 is DFQATT and CDR2 SNEGSKA (reference sequence). CDR3 nucleotides: TGCAGTGCTAGAGATAGGACAGGTACCTACGAGCAGTACTTC. Translated, it gives CSARDRTGTYEQYF.

In this sample, this clonotype turned up many times. This chain joins TRBV7-8 and TRBJ1-5, with D maybe TRBD1 (5 bases). CDR1 and CDR2 (germline): SGHVS, FQNEAQ. The length of the CDR3 is 14 residues. The V gene lost 5 bases and the J gene lost 4 bases, with 12 bases spanning the gap. The CDR3 DNA reads as TGTGCCAGCAGCATGCAGGGTTGGAATCAGCCCCAGCATTTT. It encodes CASSMQGWNQPQHF.

This clonotype showed up just a few times. The rearrangement joins TRBV24-1 to TRBJ1-1; possibly TRBD1 for D (5 bases). The CDR3 runs to 16 residues. CDR1 and CDR2 (germline): KGHDR, SFDVKD. V lost 2 bases to trimming and J lost 1 base, with 13 bases between them. The DNA for the CDR3 is TGTGCCACCAGTGATTCCCTAACTGACAGGAACACTGAAGCTTTCTTT. Protein product: CATSDSLTDRNTEAFF.

This clonotype showed up many times. The V and J genes are TRBV7-9 and TRBJ1-1; 7 bases are shared with TRBD1. Germline V gives CDR1 SEHNR, CDR2 FQNEAQ (reference sequence). V dropped 4 bases and J dropped 6; count of bases not matched to a gene: 14. This CDR3 contains 16 residues. CDR3 nucleotides: TGTGCCAGCAGCTCCCCGGAGGAGGGGGCGAAGCCTGAAGCTTTCTTT. Its protein product is CASSSPEEGAKPEAFF.

The chain is built from TRBV3-1 and TRBJ2-2; 8 positions match TRBD1. CDR3 size: 17 residues. Germline loops: CDR1 LGHDT, CDR2 YNNKEL (reference sequence). The J segment lost 6 bases and the V segment lost 2 bases, leaving 11 bases of the junction unmatched. The CDR3 nucleotides are TGTGCCAGCAGCCAAAGTATCGGACAGGGATCGGCCGGGGAGCTGTTTTTT. Protein: CASSQSIGQGSAGELFF.

This clonotype came up a few times. V and J are TRBV27 and TRBJ1-6, with 7 bases matching TRBD1. This CDR3 is 16 amino acids long. V was clipped by 1 base and J by 7 bases; unmatched bases: 7. CDR1 is MNHEY and CDR2 is SMNVEV in the germline V gene (reference sequence). This CDR3 reads CASSLFTGEGNSPLHF. DNA of the CDR3: TGTGCCAGCAGTTTATTCACAGGGGAAGGAAATTCACCCCTCCACTTT.

This clonotype was detected only once. The V and J genes are TRBV4-2 and TRBJ2-5; tentatively, D is TRBD2 (5 bases). Germline CDR1 and CDR2: LGHNA and YNFKEQ. This CDR3 has 13 residues. The V end lost 4 bases, the J end lost 5 bases, and 11 bases lay between the germline ends. The CDR3 sequence is CASSPTTGETQYF. CDR3 sequence (DNA): TGTGCCAGCAGCCCGACTACGGGGGAGACCCAGTACTTC.

The chain uses TRBV10-3 and TRBJ2-6; no firm D call. The CDR3 is 15 amino acids. From germline, CDR1 is ENHRY and CDR2 SYGVKD. V lost 2 bases, J lost 3 bases, and 8 bases lay in between. CDR3 sequence reads: CAISEPISGANVLTF. The CDR3 DNA follows: TGTGCCATCAGTGAGCCCATTAGTGGGGCCAACGTCCTGACTTTC.

This clonotype showed up many times. The chain recombines TRBV4-3 with TRBJ1-5; D is uncertain. CDR1 LGHNA and CDR2 YSLEER come from the germline V gene. V lost 0 bases, J lost 1 base, and 7 bases lay in between. The length of the CDR3 is 15 residues. The DNA of the CDR3 is TGCGCCAGCAGCCAAGAGCCCCAAAGCAATCAGCCCCAGCATTTT. Its protein product is CASSQEPQSNQPQHF.

The chain recombines TRBV14 with TRBJ1-2; 9 bases fit TRBD1. The V gene's germline CDR1 is SGHDN and CDR2 FVKESK. V lost 1 base, J lost 5 bases, and 20 bases stayed unmatched. CDR3 size: 20 residues. The CDR3 sequence is CASSQGILGTGPRQWYGYTF. Written as DNA, the CDR3 is TGTGCCAGCAGCCAAGGAATTTTGGGGACAGGGCCCCGCCAATGGTATGGCTACACCTTC.

This rearrangement joins TRBV7-8 to TRBJ1-5; no reliable D call. CDR1 is SGHVS and CDR2 is FQNEAQ in the germline V gene. V lost 10 bases and J lost 1, with 14 bases in between. The CDR3 covers 14 residues. CDR3 in DNA: TGTGCCACTCCGCCTCGGAGGAGCAATCAGCCCCAGCATTTT. Translating gives CATPPRRSNQPQHF.

Ten or more counts support this clonotype. V is TRBV7-2 and J is TRBJ1-6; TRBD1 matches 11 bases. This CDR3 spans 16 amino acids. Germline V gene sequence: CDR1 SGHTA, CDR2 FQGNSA. The trim removed 1 base at V and 7 bases at J, leaving 3 bases unmatched. In DNA form, the CDR3 reads TGTGCCAGCAGCTTAGTGGGGACAGGGGGGAATTCACCCCTCCACTTT. It specifies CASSLVGTGGNSPLHF.

This clonotype has a handful of counts. The chain links TRBV6-2 or TRBV6-3 to TRBJ2-2; weak D call: TRBD2 (6 bases). Trimming took off 4 bases at V and 7 bases at J, with 13 bases between the two ends. The CDR3 runs to 14 residues. From germline, CDR1 is MNHEY and CDR2 SVGEGT. The CDR3 sequence is CASSSPGLNGELFF. For the CDR3, the DNA is TGTGCCAGCAGTTCCCCAGGACTAAACGGGGAGCTGTTTTTT.

The genes are TRBV6-2 or TRBV6-3 and TRBJ1-2; 7 bases are shared with TRBD1. Germline CDR1 MNHEY, CDR2 SVGEGT. Trimming cost V 6 bases and J 5 bases; bases outside gene matches: 9. There are 14 residues in the CDR3. The CDR3 reads CASSRGQNPYGYTF. The DNA of the CDR3 is TGTGCCAGCAGCAGGGGACAGAACCCTTATGGCTACACCTTC.

This clonotype was seen many times. One end of the junction fails to match germline, which may point to a read error. V usage is TRBV2 and J usage is TRBJ2-1; D unresolved. Germline assignment: CDR1 SNHLY and CDR2 FYNNEI. The CDR3 is 14 amino acids. The CDR3 loop is CASSDSRESVERFF. DNA of the CDR3: TGTGCCAGCAGTGATTCGCGAGAGAGCGTCGAGCGGTTCTTC.

This clonotype appeared many times. CDR3 loop: CASSQFGLAGGNEQFF. The CDR3 region has the DNA TGCGCCAGCAGCCAATTTGGACTAGCGGGGGGCAATGAGCAGTTCTTC. J is TRBJ2-1 and V is TRBV4-3; 14 bases are a match to TRBD2. The CDR3 is 16 residues long. V lost 2 bases to trimming and J lost 6 bases; unmatched junction nucleotides: 3. Germline V CDR1 and CDR2: LGHNA, YSLEER.

This chain connects TRBV4-1 to TRBJ1-6; 8 bases line up with TRBD1. CDR1 and CDR2 from the germline V gene are MGHRA and YSYEKL. After removal of 4 bases from V and 8 bases from J, the junction contained 4 bases not matched to a gene. The CDR3 has 14 residues. CDR3 bases: TGCGCCAGCAGCCGGACAGGGTCCGATTCACCCCTCCACTTT. It codes for CASSRTGSDSPLHF.

The chain links TRBV6-2 or TRBV6-3 to TRBJ2-5; unclear D gene. Germline values: CDR1 MNHEY, CDR2 SVGEGT. This CDR3 region has 12 residues. The V end lost 6 bases, the J end lost 4 bases, and 9 bases lay between the germline ends. CDR3 region: CASRNGRETQYF. CDR3 nucleotides: TGTGCCAGCAGGAACGGGCGAGAGACCCAGTACTTC.

This clonotype was recorded a few times. The chain has TRBV5-1 and TRBJ1-1; the D gene is possibly TRBD1 (5 bases). V lost 4 bases, J lost 2 bases, and 21 bases lay in between. Germline lookup yields CDR1 SGHRS and CDR2 YFSETQ. The CDR3 covers 17 residues. The CDR3 loop is CASSPQPRAIFNTEAFF. In DNA form, the CDR3 reads TGCGCCAGCAGCCCACAACCCAGGGCCATTTTTAACACTGAAGCTTTCTTT.

This clonotype was detected only a few times. The chain has TRBV5-1 and TRBJ1-1, with D possibly TRBD1 on 6 matching bases. CDR1 and CDR2 (germline): SGHRS, YFSETQ. CDR3 length equals 15 residues. V lost 1 base and J lost 1, with 11 bases in between. In nucleotides, the CDR3 is TGCGCCAGCAGCTTGCTACAGGGACGGAACACTGAAGCTTTCTTT. It is translated as CASSLLQGRNTEAFF.

The J gene is TRBJ1-5, the V gene TRBV5-1; D is perhaps TRBD1 (6 bases). This CDR3 has 16 amino acids. Germline V lookup: CDR1 SGHRS, CDR2 YFSETQ. V was pared by 2 bases and J by 0 bases, with 12 bases between. This chain's CDR3 is CASSFGAGDSNQPQHF. CDR3 DNA: TGCGCCAGCAGCTTTGGGGCAGGGGATAGCAATCAGCCCCAGCATTTT.

This clonotype was recorded many times. V gene TRBV2 combines with J gene TRBJ2-3, with D unclear. Germline CDR1 and CDR2: SNHLY and FYNNEI. CDR3 length: 12 amino acids. The V end lost 2 bases, the J end lost 6 bases, and 6 bases lay between the germline ends. CDR3 in DNA: TGTGCCAGCAGTGAAATGGGCGATACGCAGTATTTT. It specifies CASSEMGDTQYF.

This chain links TRBV7-3 with TRBJ1-2; D gene uncertain. Germline V gene data show CDR1 as SGHTA and CDR2 as FQGTGA. The CDR3 sequence is 17 residues long. Trimming removed 2 bases from V and 0 bases from J, with 16 bases in between. CDR3 sequence: CASSLFRRAEANYGYTF. In nucleotides, the CDR3 is TGTGCCAGCAGCTTATTTCGGAGGGCAGAAGCTAACTATGGCTACACCTTC.

This chain joins TRBV11-2 and TRBJ2-3; 8 nucleotides agree with TRBD2. Germline lookup yields CDR1 SGHAT and CDR2 FQNNGV. There are 16 residues in the CDR3. Trimming took 4 bases from V and 0 from J; bases not matched to a gene: 6. The CDR3 loop reads CASSSRLATSTDTQYF. The CDR3 bases are TGTGCCAGCAGCTCCAGACTAGCGACTAGCACAGATACGCAGTATTTT.